One and the same sample provided the 14 T cell receptor beta chains below, sequenced in a study of T-cell memory formation after mild COVID-19. TCRdb independently ran MiXCR on the 5' RACE reads; one entry per CDR3 protein. The table shows about 540,000 distinct CDR3 sequences, with about 20% occurring only once. The sequencing input was PBMCs or a T cell subset sorted from them (not recorded which). These receptors were obtained from an adult woman who had mild COVID-19 (a few samples of this study predate the infection). Cell type and time point are not known.

The rearrangement joins TRBV6-6 to TRBJ1-6; 10 positions agree with TRBD1. Germline CDR1 is MNHNY and CDR2 is SVGAGI (reference sequence). This CDR3 region has 15 residues. Losses at the gene ends were 0 bases for V and 8 bases for J; bases not matched to a gene: 1. As DNA, the CDR3 is TGTGCCAGCAGTTACTCGGGGACAGGGGATTCACCCCTCCACTTT. Translating it yields CASSYSGTGDSPLHF.

The J gene is TRBJ2-3, the V gene TRBV2, with 8 bases identical to TRBD2. Trimming cost V 5 bases and J 2 bases; bases outside gene matches: 6. This CDR3 comprises 15 residues. From germline, CDR1 is SNHLY and CDR2 FYNNEI. CDR3 protein: CASSLRLANTDTQYF. Written as DNA, the CDR3 is TGTGCCAGCAGTTTACGACTAGCGAACACAGATACGCAGTATTTT.

This clonotype was seen a handful of times. The CDR3 DNA reads as TGTGCCAGCAGCTACACCCGGGGAGTAGCATATGGCTACACCTTC. It specifies CASSYTRGVAYGYTF. The genes are TRBV7-9 and TRBJ1-2; D ambiguous. CDR1 SEHNR and CDR2 FQNEAQ come from the germline V gene (reference sequence). V was pared by 4 bases and J by 5 bases, with 17 bases between. The CDR3 sequence is 15 residues long.

J is TRBJ1-4 and V is TRBV20-1; D gene ambiguous. Trimming shortened V by 3 bases and J by 4 bases, and 6 bases separated the two germline ends. This CDR3 region has 12 residues. Germline V gene data show CDR1 as DFQATT and CDR2 as SNEGSKA (reference sequence). DNA for the CDR3: TGCAGTGCTAGGAGTCTTAATGAAAAACTGTTTTTT. Protein: CSARSLNEKLFF.

In its sample, this clonotype was seen a few times. J is TRBJ2-5 and V is TRBV5-1; D may be TRBD1 (5 bases). The CDR3 has 15 amino acids. Germline V gene data show CDR1 as SGHRS and CDR2 as YFSETQ. Deletions cut 1 base from V and 1 base from J, with 11 bases between. Here the CDR3 reads CASSLLWGPQETQYF. CDR3 in DNA: TGCGCCAGCAGCTTGTTGTGGGGCCCCCAAGAGACCCAGTACTTC.

The gene calls are TRBV11-3 and TRBJ2-2; D gene uncertain. CDR1 and CDR2 from the germline V gene are SGHNT and YENEEA. Trimming shortened V by 5 bases and J by 3 bases, and 10 bases separated the two germline ends. The CDR3 is made up of 14 amino acids. This chain's CDR3 is CASSPMGYTGELFF. In nucleotides, the CDR3 is TGTGCCAGCAGCCCCATGGGCTACACCGGGGAGCTGTTTTTT. Looking up the rest from reference TRBV11-3 and TRBJ2-2 gives the full variable domain: EAGVVQSPRYKIIEKKQPVAFWCNPISGHNTLYWYLQNLGQGPELLIRYENEEAVDDSQLPKDRFSAERLKGVDSTLKIQPAELGDSAVYLCASSPMGYTGELFFGEGSRLTVL.

This clonotype was detected only a few times. This chain connects TRBV29-1 to TRBJ2-7; D gene ambiguous. The CDR3 is 12 amino acids. Between the trimmed V and J ends, which lost 4 bases and 0 bases, there was a span of 7 bases. The germline V gene has CDR1 SQVTM and CDR2 ANQGSEA. DNA of the CDR3: TGCAGCGTTGCCGAGAGCTCCTACGAGCAGTACTTC. Its protein is CSVAESSYEQYF.

This clonotype was seen only a few times. The chain carries TRBV9 and TRBJ1-1, with D tentatively TRBD1 (6 bases). V shed 0 bases and J shed 6 bases, with 12 bases lying between them. Germline V CDR1 and CDR2: SGDLS, YYNGEE. This CDR3 has 14 residues. CDR3 sequence reads: CASSVDGGDAEAFF. CDR3 nucleotide sequence: TGTGCCAGCAGCGTAGATGGGGGCGACGCTGAAGCTTTCTTT. Supplemented by reference TRBV9 and TRBJ1-1, the full variable domain reads DSGVTQTPKHLITATGQRVTLRCSPRSGDLSVYWYQQSLDQGLQFLIQYYNGEERAKGNILERFSAQQFPDLHSELNLSSLELGDSALYFCASSVDGGDAEAFFGQGTRLTVV.

CDR3 residues: CSAGPLGLYNEQFF. For the CDR3, the DNA is TGCAGTGCTGGACCGTTAGGACTTTACAATGAGCAGTTCTTC. The chain uses TRBV20-1 and TRBJ2-1; maybe TRBD2 (5 bases). V gave up 5 bases and J gave up 4 bases, with 15 bases separating them. Germline V lookup: CDR1 DFQATT, CDR2 SNEGSKA (reference sequence). This CDR3 is built from 14 residues.

This clonotype was found a few times. J is TRBJ2-1 and V is TRBV12-3 or TRBV12-4; 7 nucleotides match TRBD2. The CDR3 has 15 residues. V was clipped by 3 bases and J by 2 bases; unmatched bases: 4. The CDR3, as DNA: TGTGCCAGCAGTTTTCGAGCGGGGCCCTACAATGAGCAGTTCTTC. Translation: CASSFRAGPYNEQFF.

The chain recombines TRBV19 with TRBJ1-5, with 7 positions matching TRBD1. CDR3 length: 18 residues. J lost 3 bases, V lost 4 bases, and 15 bases had no gene match. From germline, CDR1 is LNHDA and CDR2 SQIVND (reference sequence). The CDR3 region is CASSSPPSTGYNNQPQHF. As DNA, the CDR3 is TGTGCCAGTAGTAGCCCCCCTTCGACAGGGTATAACAATCAGCCCCAGCATTTT.

This clonotype was recorded many times. The chain carries TRBV3-1 and TRBJ2-3; D gene ambiguous. The V gene's germline CDR1 is LGHDT and CDR2 YNNKEL (reference sequence). Trimming pared 0 bases from V and 2 bases from J, leaving 6 bases between. The CDR3 consists of 14 residues. The CDR3 loop is CASSQELATDTQYF. As DNA, the CDR3 is TGTGCCAGCAGCCAAGAGTTAGCCACAGATACGCAGTATTTT.

The chain has TRBV4-1 and TRBJ1-1; D perhaps matches TRBD1 (5 bases). CDR1 is MGHRA and CDR2 is YSYEKL in the germline V gene. V lost 2 bases to trimming and J lost 1 base, with 8 bases between them. This CDR3 is 14 amino acids long. The CDR3 DNA sequence: TGCGCCAGCAGCCAACAAACAGGGAACACTGAAGCTTTCTTT. This encodes CASSQQTGNTEAFF.

This clonotype was detected only a few times. The chain is built from TRBV5-5 and TRBJ2-5, with 8 bases fitting TRBD1. The CDR3 is made up of 16 amino acids. J gave up 3 bases and V 1 base, and 8 bases lay outside the gene matches. Germline V gene data show CDR1 as SGHKS and CDR2 as YYEKEE (reference sequence). CDR3 in DNA: TGTGCCAGCAGCTTGTATCCGACAGGGGTTGAAGAGACCCAGTACTTC. This translates into CASSLYPTGVEETQYF.